Following are 30 T cell receptor beta chains from one sample sequenced in a study of beta chain features in type 1 diabetes. Reverse transcription of all isolated RNA meant that expressed TCRB transcripts were sequenced. Only in-frame clones appear in the TCRdb table, and some are missing; sequencing was by immunoSEQ multiplex PCR. The data contain a few hundred thousand clones, approximately 14% of them seen just once; the ten biggest clones take up over 5.5%. The sample consisted of central memory CD4+ T cells from blood. These TCRs come from a man aged 25-45 years in good health.

The rearrangement joins TRBV5-4 to TRBJ2-5; a possible D gene is TRBD1 (6 bases). This CDR3 has 16 amino acids. Trimming left V 4 bases short and J 7 bases short, with 23 bases between. The germline CDR1 and CDR2 sequences are SGHNT and YYREEE (reference sequence). CDR3 loop: CASSPTRDIQTGTQYF. The CDR3 DNA sequence: TGTGCCAGCAGCCCAACACGGGACATCCAAACAGGGACCCAGTACTTC.

To note about this clone: Germline is not matched at one junction end, which may reflect a read error. This chain links TRBV2 with TRBJ2-4; tentatively, D is TRBD1 (5 bases). CDR1 and CDR2 (germline): SNHLY, FYNNEI. CDR3 length equals 14 residues. The CDR3: CASLGGRAENIQHF. Written as DNA, the CDR3 is TGTGCCAGCCTTGGCGGCAGGGCCGAAAACATTCAGCACTTC.

This rearrangement joins TRBV2 to TRBJ2-1; 9 bases are a match to TRBD2. Germline CDR1 SNHLY, CDR2 FYNNEI. J gave up 8 bases and V 4 bases, and 9 bases lay outside the gene matches. The CDR3 consists of 15 residues. The CDR3 nucleotides read TGTGCCAGCAGTGGCGCGGCGGGAGGGGGTGATGAGCAGTTCTTC. Translating gives CASSGAAGGGDEQFF.

As to this clone: Other DNA variants within this sample encode the same CDR3. The genes are TRBV29-1 and TRBJ1-5, with 7 positions matching TRBD1. From germline, CDR1 is SQVTM and CDR2 ANQGSEA. The CDR3 is 13 residues long. After removal of 4 bases from V and 5 bases from J, the junction contained 5 bases not matched to a gene. The CDR3 spells CSVGRGGDQPQHF. The CDR3 region has the DNA TGCAGCGTTGGTCGAGGGGGCGATCAGCCCCAGCATTTT. Filled out from reference TRBV29-1 and TRBJ1-5, the complete variable domain reads SAVISQKPSRDICQRGTSLTIQCQVDSQVTMMFWYRQQPGQSLTLIATANQGSEATYESGFVIDKFPISRPNLTFSTLTVSNMSPEDSSIYLCSVGRGGDQPQHFGDGTRLSIL.

V gene TRBV7-2 combines with J gene TRBJ2-1, with TRBD2 identical over 7 bases. CDR1 and CDR2 (germline): SGHTA, FQGNSA. J was trimmed by 0 bases and V by 3 bases; bases with no gene match: 5. CDR3 length: 16 residues. As DNA, the CDR3 is TGTGCCAGCAGCTTTCCTAGCGGACGCTCCTACAATGAGCAGTTCTTC. Encoded protein: CASSFPSGRSYNEQFF.

This clone was observed a few times. The chain is built from TRBV4-3 and TRBJ1-5; possibly TRBD1 for D (6 bases). Trimming pared 4 bases from V and 7 bases from J, leaving 17 bases between. CDR1 is LGHNA and CDR2 is YSLEER in the germline V gene. This CDR3 has 15 residues. The CDR3 is CASSPEGGGGQPQHF. Written as DNA, the CDR3 is TGCGCCAGCAGCCCTGAGGGAGGGGGAGGGCAGCCCCAGCATTTT.

Concerning this clone itself: This clone may be a read error of a much larger clone one base away. This CDR3 is also generated by other DNA sequences in the sample. The genes are TRBV7-2 and TRBJ1-1; no reliable D call. This CDR3 is 13 amino acids long. Germline assignment: CDR1 SGHTA and CDR2 FQGNSA. Trimming left V 1 base short and J 5 bases short, with 8 bases between. The CDR3 nucleotides are TGTGCCAGCAGCTTAGGTGCCGGGACTGAAGCTTTCTTT. It translates to CASSLGAGTEAFF.

This clone was detected ten times or more. The gene calls are TRBV5-4 and TRBJ1-2; D unclear. With 0 bases removed from V and 3 bases from J, the gap between germline ends came to 9 bases. This CDR3 has 14 amino acids. The germline gives CDR1 SGHNT, CDR2 YYREEE (reference sequence). CDR3 coding DNA: TGTGCCAGCAGCTTGGAGGCCAGCGACTATGGCTACACCTTC. Protein sequence: CASSLEASDYGYTF.

This clone has just a few counts. V and J are TRBV6-8 and TRBJ2-3; D ambiguous. Trimming pared 4 bases from V and 3 bases from J, leaving 8 bases between. The length of the CDR3 is 13 residues. The germline V gene has CDR1 MNHGY and CDR2 SAAAGT. In DNA form, the CDR3 reads TGTGCCAGCAGTTTTGTGGAAACAGATACGCAGTATTTT. Amino acid sequence: CASSFVETDTQYF.

The rearrangement uses TRBV5-5 and TRBJ2-5, with D perhaps matching TRBD2 (5 bases). CDR1 is SGHKS and CDR2 is YYEKEE in the germline V gene (reference sequence). The germline V and J ends were trimmed by 7 bases and 4 bases, with 17 bases remaining between them. This CDR3 region has 14 residues. In DNA form, the CDR3 reads TGTGCCAGCGGACCTCTGGAGGCGAGAGAGACCCAGTACTTC. Translating it yields CASGPLEARETQYF.

This clone was seen more than once but under ten times. V usage is TRBV7-2 and J usage is TRBJ1-5; D gene unclear. Germline CDR1 SGHTA, CDR2 FQGNSA. Deletions cut 1 base from V and 6 bases from J, with 7 bases between. This CDR3 contains 13 residues. CDR3 residues: CASSLDPGQPQHF. For the CDR3, the DNA is TGTGCCAGCAGCTTAGACCCCGGTCAGCCCCAGCATTTT.

Only a few counts were recorded for this clone. The chain links TRBV5-1 to TRBJ1-2; TRBD1 agrees at 9 bases. From germline, CDR1 is SGHRS and CDR2 YFSETQ. Trimming took 5 bases from V and 8 from J; bases not matched to a gene: 7. CDR3 length equals 13 residues. The CDR3 DNA follows: TGCGCCAGCAGTACCGGGACAGGGAAGGGCTACACCTTC. It codes for CASSTGTGKGYTF.

The chain combines TRBV2 with TRBJ2-5; 7 bases align to TRBD1. The CDR3 runs to 13 residues. The germline CDR1 and CDR2 sequences are SNHLY and FYNNEI. The V segment lost 6 bases and the J segment 3 bases; nucleotides outside the gene matches: 4. The chain's CDR3 is CASSRDREETQYF. CDR3 coding DNA: TGTGCCAGCAGCCGAGACAGGGAAGAGACCCAGTACTTC.

The chain links TRBV19 to TRBJ1-2; tentative D call: TRBD1 (6 bases). CDR1 is LNHDA, CDR2 SQIVND, per germline (reference sequence). Trimming left V 9 bases short and J 1 base short, with 18 bases between. The CDR3 contains 15 residues. CDR3 region: CARTHRESVNYGYTF. The CDR3 coding sequence is TGTGCCAGAACCCACAGGGAATCGGTTAACTATGGCTACACCTTC.

This clone was picked up a small number of times. This rearrangement joins TRBV5-4 to TRBJ2-5; 8 nucleotides line up with TRBD2. V was clipped by 4 bases and J by 3 bases; unmatched bases: 8. CDR1 is SGHNT, CDR2 YYREEE, per germline (reference sequence). This CDR3 contains 15 residues. The CDR3 bases are TGTGCCAGCAGCCCCGTAGCGGGGAACAAAGAGACCCAGTACTTC. It specifies CASSPVAGNKETQYF. The entire variable domain, with the rest obtained from reference TRBV5-4 and TRBJ2-5, is as follows: ETGVTQSPTHLIKTRGQQVTLRCSSQSGHNTVSWYQQALGQGPQFIFQYYREEENGRGNFPPRFSGLQFPNYSSELNVNALELDDSALYLCASSPVAGNKETQYFGPGTRLLVL.

This clone was detected a few times. This chain links TRBV5-1 with TRBJ1-2, with 7 bases lining up with TRBD1. The J segment lost 5 bases and the V segment lost 0 bases, leaving 7 bases of the junction unmatched. This CDR3 is built from 15 residues. Germline CDR1 reads SGHRS; CDR2 reads YFSETQ. The DNA for the CDR3 is TGCGCCAGCAGCTTGGGACAGGGCCGCACTTATGGCTACACCTTC. This encodes CASSLGQGRTYGYTF.

The rearrangement uses TRBV2 and TRBJ1-2; possibly TRBD1 for D (6 bases). Per the germline V gene, CDR1 is SNHLY and CDR2 is FYNNEI. CDR3 length equals 14 residues. V lost 4 bases, J lost 2 bases, and 11 bases lay in between. CDR3 residues: CASSVNRANYGYTF. The CDR3, as DNA: TGTGCCAGCAGTGTGAACAGGGCGAACTATGGCTACACCTTC.

V and J are TRBV19 and TRBJ1-1, with unresolved D. The germline V gene encodes CDR1 LNHDA and CDR2 SQIVND (reference sequence). Trimming stripped 5 bases from V and 1 base from J, with 11 bases between. This CDR3 has 14 amino acids. The CDR3 here is CASSAGRPNTEAFF. The CDR3 coding sequence is TGTGCCAGTAGTGCTGGCAGGCCGAACACTGAAGCTTTCTTT.

CDR3 sequence reads: CASSPFGSVQNIQYF. The CDR3 bases are TGTGCCAGCTCACCATTTGGGAGCGTCCAAAACATTCAGTACTTC. This sequence joins TRBV18 and TRBJ2-4; TRBD2 might be the D (5 bases). V gave up 2 bases and J gave up 5 bases, with 13 bases separating them. Germline V gives CDR1 KGHSH, CDR2 LQKENI. The length of the CDR3 is 15 residues.

A few counts support this clone. V usage is TRBV7-2 and J usage is TRBJ2-5; D remains unclear. Trimming stripped 3 bases from V and 5 bases from J, with 7 bases between. The germline V gene encodes CDR1 SGHTA and CDR2 FQGNSA. The CDR3 contains 12 residues. CDR3 bases: TGTGCCAGCAGCTTGTTTGGGGAGACCCAGTACTTC. Amino acid sequence: CASSLFGETQYF.

The genes are TRBV28 and TRBJ2-1; tentatively, D is TRBD1 (6 bases). Germline CDR1 reads MDHEN; CDR2 reads SYDVKM. This CDR3 has 14 amino acids. V lost 5 bases to trimming and J lost 5 bases, with 13 bases between them. CDR3 region: CASSDGQTHNEQFF. CDR3 nucleotides: TGTGCCAGCAGTGACGGACAGACCCACAATGAGCAGTTCTTC.

This clone was recorded a few times. The genes are TRBV6-5 and TRBJ1-2; no clear D gene. The CDR3 extends over 11 amino acids. V was shortened by 4 bases and J by 4 bases, with 4 bases between the two germline ends. Germline V gene lookup returns CDR1 MNHEY and CDR2 SVGAGI. In DNA, the CDR3 is TGTGCCAGCAGTTCCTTCTATGGCTACACCTTC. Residues: CASSSFYGYTF.

This clone appeared many times. The chain has TRBV28 and TRBJ1-3; 7 nucleotides agree with TRBD1. The CDR3 length is 16 residues. CDR1 MDHEN and CDR2 SYDVKM come from the germline V gene. With 5 bases clipped from V and 1 base from J, the junction kept 8 bases outside the gene matches. The CDR3 loop reads CASSPRQGVSGNTIYF. The CDR3 DNA follows: TGTGCCAGCAGTCCCCGACAGGGAGTTTCTGGAAACACCATATATTTT.

Turning to this clone: At one boundary the junction diverges from the germline segment, which might be a read error. The chain has TRBV9 and TRBJ2-6; possibly TRBD1 for D (5 bases). The CDR3 length is 20 residues. Per germline, CDR1 SGDLS and CDR2 YYNGEE. The chain's CDR3 is CASSVGPSSSMRSGADVLTF. The CDR3 region has the DNA TGTGCCAGCAGCGTAGGGCCTAGTAGTAGTATGCGCTCTGGGGCCGACGTCCTGACTTTC.

This clone was counted at least ten times. V gene TRBV19 combines with J gene TRBJ2-1; 8 nucleotides match TRBD1. Per germline, CDR1 LNHDA and CDR2 SQIVND (reference sequence). Trimming at V came to 4 bases and at J to 4 bases, leaving 9 bases not matched to a gene. This CDR3 comprises 16 residues. For the CDR3, the DNA is TGTGCCAGTAGTAAGGGGTGGGACAGGATTTACAATGAGCAGTTCTTC. It codes for CASSKGWDRIYNEQFF.

The chain is built from TRBV29-1 and TRBJ2-3; 8 nucleotides agree with TRBD1. CDR1 is SQVTM and CDR2 is ANQGSEA in the germline V gene. V dropped 4 bases and J dropped 3; count of bases not matched to a gene: 12. The CDR3 contains 16 residues. CDR3 protein: CSVAGAGGSGTDTQYF. The CDR3 DNA reads as TGCAGCGTTGCTGGAGCAGGGGGCTCGGGGACAGATACGCAGTATTTT.

This clone has a handful of counts. This rearrangement joins TRBV4-2 to TRBJ1-2; D remains ambiguous. V lost 1 base to trimming and J lost 5 bases, with 8 bases between them. The length of the CDR3 is 13 residues. The germline V gene encodes CDR1 LGHNA and CDR2 YNFKEQ. CDR3 DNA: TGTGCCAGCAGCCAAGTCGGGGAGTATGGCTACACCTTC. As protein: CASSQVGEYGYTF.

The chain has TRBV9 and TRBJ2-4; 7 bases are a match to TRBD1. CDR3 length: 19 residues. The germline CDR1 and CDR2 sequences are SGDLS and YYNGEE. V shed 3 bases, J shed 1 base, and the junction held 16 bases outside the gene matches. The CDR3 is CASSGGRQGPEAAKNIQYF. CDR3 nucleotides: TGTGCCAGCAGCGGAGGACGACAGGGACCGGAGGCCGCCAAAAACATTCAGTACTTC. The full variable domain, rest sourced from reference TRBV9 and TRBJ2-4, is DSGVTQTPKHLITATGQRVTLRCSPRSGDLSVYWYQQSLDQGLQFLIQYYNGEERAKGNILERFSAQQFPDLHSELNLSSLELGDSALYFCASSGGRQGPEAAKNIQYFGAGTRLSVL.

This rearrangement joins TRBV10-3 to TRBJ2-5; D might be TRBD2 (5 bases). CDR3 size: 14 residues. CDR1 and CDR2 from the germline V gene are ENHRY and SYGVKD. V was trimmed by 2 bases and J by 1 base, leaving 8 bases between them. CDR3 nucleotide sequence: TGTGCCATCAGTGAGGGTAGCGCCCAAGAGACCCAGTACTTC. Translating it yields CAISEGSAQETQYF.

This clone has a handful of counts. V is TRBV9 and J is TRBJ2-2; a possible D gene is TRBD1 (5 bases). Germline V gene lookup returns CDR1 SGDLS and CDR2 YYNGEE. The CDR3 extends over 14 amino acids. Trimming pared 5 bases from V and 1 base from J, leaving 9 bases between. The CDR3 DNA is TGTGCCAGCAGGGACACAGGGAACACCGGGGAGCTGTTTTTT. Translation gives CASRDTGNTGELFF.